The 12 T cell receptor beta chains below all came from one sample that was sequenced in a study of blood T cell repertoires in COVID-19. Assay: immunoSEQ multiplex PCR; the TCRdb copy retains only in-frame clones and omits some. The table records some 340,000 clones, around 85% of them present only once. Sequencing was done on a sample of peripheral blood. The receptors come from a young woman with acute or convalescent COVID-19.

This clone was picked up a small number of times. The rearrangement joins TRBV19 to TRBJ1-1, with 8 bases lining up with TRBD1. From germline, CDR1 is LNHDA and CDR2 SQIVND (reference sequence). With V trimmed by 10 bases and J by 1 base, 2 bases remained unmatched. There are 12 residues in the CDR3. CDR3 sequence reads: CATGTGNTEAFF. CDR3 nucleotide sequence: TGTGCCACCGGGACAGGGAACACTGAAGCTTTCTTT.

The V gene is TRBV27, the J gene TRBJ2-1, with no clear D. Germline V lookup: CDR1 MNHEY, CDR2 SMNVEV (reference sequence). This CDR3 has 16 amino acids. The V and J ends lost 7 bases and 0 bases respectively, with 16 bases between them. CDR3 nucleotide sequence: TGTGCCAGCACCACAGTAGGCACGAGCTCCTACAATGAGCAGTTCTTC. Translated, it gives CASTTVGTSSYNEQFF.

This rearrangement joins TRBV5-6 to TRBJ1-2; D gene unclear. The CDR3 consists of 15 residues. Per germline, CDR1 SGHDT and CDR2 YYEEEE. The V gene lost 2 bases and the J gene lost 4 bases, with 15 bases spanning the gap. In DNA, the CDR3 is TGTGCCAGCAGCTTTTACCCGAGCGTGGGCTATGGCTACACCTTC. Amino acid sequence: CASSFYPSVGYGYTF.

The V and J genes are TRBV30 and TRBJ2-6, with TRBD1 matching 7 bases. CDR3 size: 17 residues. The trim removed 2 bases at V and 0 bases at J, leaving 7 bases unmatched. The V gene's germline CDR1 is GTSNPN and CDR2 SVGIG (reference sequence). For the CDR3, the DNA is TGTGCCTGGAGTCGAGACAGGGTGAGCTCTGGGGCCAACGTCCTGACTTTC. This codes for CAWSRDRVSSGANVLTF.

The DNA of the CDR3 is TGTGCCATCAGTGAAGCGTTAGGTCACTATGGCTACACCTTC. Translated, it gives CAISEALGHYGYTF. This rearrangement joins TRBV10-3 to TRBJ1-2; no reliable D call. CDR3 length: 14 amino acids. The germline V gene has CDR1 ENHRY and CDR2 SYGVKD. V lost 3 bases and J lost 3, with 11 bases in between.

CDR3 residues: CASSIGGNGELFF. DNA for the CDR3: TGTGCCAGTAGTATAGGAGGGAACGGGGAGCTGTTTTTT. The chain links TRBV19 to TRBJ2-2, with D perhaps TRBD2 (5 bases). The CDR3 sequence is 13 residues long. Germline values: CDR1 LNHDA, CDR2 SQIVND (reference sequence). V lost 1 base and J 7 bases, leaving 7 bases between the germline ends.

There are a few counts of this clone. CDR3 in amino acids: CASSHWTGRDQPQHF. The CDR3 DNA follows: TGTGCCAGCAGCCATTGGACAGGGAGGGATCAGCCCCAGCATTTT. The J gene is TRBJ1-5, the V gene TRBV5-5; 8 positions match TRBD1. The CDR3 spans 15 residues. Trimming cost V 4 bases and J 5 bases; bases outside gene matches: 8. Looked up from germline, CDR1 is SGHKS and CDR2 is YYEKEE (reference sequence).

The chain is built from TRBV30 and TRBJ1-2; 8 nucleotides line up with TRBD1. This CDR3 region has 12 residues. Germline V gene lookup returns CDR1 GTSNPN and CDR2 SVGIG (reference sequence). Trimming took 0 bases from V and 12 from J; bases not matched to a gene: 6. CDR3 loop: CAWSVWTGPNTF. CDR3 bases: TGTGCCTGGAGTGTCTGGACAGGGCCTAACACCTTC.

In DNA form, the CDR3 reads TGTGCCAGCAGCTCTTCCGGGACTAGCGGGACTGAGCAGTTCTTC. Translation: CASSSSGTSGTEQFF. The V and J genes are TRBV11-1 and TRBJ2-1, with 13 positions matching TRBD2. The CDR3 is 15 amino acids. Germline V gene lookup returns CDR1 SGHAT and CDR2 FQDESV (reference sequence). The junction had 6 bases not matched to a gene; V was cut back by 4 bases and J by 9 bases.

The CDR3 region has the DNA TGTGCCAGTAGCCGCAAGGGAGCAAACTATGGCTACACCTTC. Amino acids: CASSRKGANYGYTF. This rearrangement joins TRBV19 to TRBJ1-2, with unresolved D. The V and J ends lost 6 bases and 2 bases respectively, with 13 bases between them. There are 14 residues in the CDR3. Germline V CDR1 and CDR2: LNHDA, SQIVND (reference sequence).

The chain recombines TRBV9 with TRBJ2-7; possibly TRBD1 for D (6 bases). V was clipped by 0 bases and J by 4 bases, with 11 bases between them. Germline assignment: CDR1 SGDLS and CDR2 YYNGEE. The CDR3 is made up of 14 amino acids. The CDR3 nucleotides read TGTGCCAGCAGCGTAGAATGGGGGCCGTACGAGCAGTACTTC. This gives the protein CASSVEWGPYEQYF.

The chain uses TRBV11-3 and TRBJ2-1; no reliable D call. The CDR3 spans 13 residues. Trimming removed 4 bases at V and 4 bases at J, with 8 bases between. Germline-derived CDR1 and CDR2 are SGHNT and YENEEA. CDR3 DNA sequence: TGTGCCAGCAGCTGGCTAGATTACAATGAGCAGTTCTTC. Its translation: CASSWLDYNEQFF. Full variable domain (missing parts from reference TRBV11-3 and TRBJ2-1): EAGVVQSPRYKIIEKKQPVAFWCNPISGHNTLYWYLQNLGQGPELLIRYENEEAVDDSQLPKDRFSAERLKGVDSTLKIQPAELGDSAVYLCASSWLDYNEQFFGPGTRLTVL.